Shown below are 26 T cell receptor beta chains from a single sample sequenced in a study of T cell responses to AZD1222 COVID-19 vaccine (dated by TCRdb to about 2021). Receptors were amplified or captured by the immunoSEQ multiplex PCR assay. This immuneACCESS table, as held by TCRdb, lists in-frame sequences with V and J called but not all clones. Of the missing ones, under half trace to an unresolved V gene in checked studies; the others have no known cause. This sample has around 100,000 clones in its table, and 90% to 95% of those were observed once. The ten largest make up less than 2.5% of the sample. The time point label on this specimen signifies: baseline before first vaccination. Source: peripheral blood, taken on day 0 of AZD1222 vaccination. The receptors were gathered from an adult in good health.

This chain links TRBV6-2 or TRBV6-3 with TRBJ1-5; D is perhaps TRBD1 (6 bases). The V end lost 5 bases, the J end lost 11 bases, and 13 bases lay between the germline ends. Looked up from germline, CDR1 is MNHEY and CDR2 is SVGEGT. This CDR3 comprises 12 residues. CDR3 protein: CASSSDTGSQHF. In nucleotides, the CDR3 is TGTGCCAGCAGTAGCGATACAGGGTCCCAGCATTTT.

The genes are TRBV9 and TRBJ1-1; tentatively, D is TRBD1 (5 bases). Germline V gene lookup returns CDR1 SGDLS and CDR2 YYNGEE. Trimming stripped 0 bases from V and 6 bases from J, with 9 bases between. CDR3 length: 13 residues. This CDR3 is CASSVAVGAEAFF. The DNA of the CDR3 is TGTGCCAGCAGCGTAGCAGTGGGGGCTGAAGCTTTCTTT.

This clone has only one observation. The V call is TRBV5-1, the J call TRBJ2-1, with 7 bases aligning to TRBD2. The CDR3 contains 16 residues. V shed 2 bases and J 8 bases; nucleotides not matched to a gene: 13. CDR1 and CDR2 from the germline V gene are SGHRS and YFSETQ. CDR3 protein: CASSFTWTSKWDEQFF. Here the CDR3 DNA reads TGCGCCAGCAGCTTTACATGGACTAGTAAATGGGATGAGCAGTTCTTC.

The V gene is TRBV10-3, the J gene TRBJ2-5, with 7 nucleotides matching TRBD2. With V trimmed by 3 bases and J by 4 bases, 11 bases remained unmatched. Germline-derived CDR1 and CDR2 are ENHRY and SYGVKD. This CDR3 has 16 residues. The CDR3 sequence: CAISDASGLQGETQYF. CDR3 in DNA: TGTGCCATCAGTGATGCTAGCGGACTACAAGGAGAGACCCAGTACTTC.

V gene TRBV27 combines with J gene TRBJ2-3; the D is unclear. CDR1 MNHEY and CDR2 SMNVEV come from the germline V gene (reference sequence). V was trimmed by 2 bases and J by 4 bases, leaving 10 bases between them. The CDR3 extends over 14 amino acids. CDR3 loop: CASSLSGVPDTQYF. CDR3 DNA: TGTGCCAGCAGTTTAAGTGGGGTCCCAGATACGCAGTATTTT.

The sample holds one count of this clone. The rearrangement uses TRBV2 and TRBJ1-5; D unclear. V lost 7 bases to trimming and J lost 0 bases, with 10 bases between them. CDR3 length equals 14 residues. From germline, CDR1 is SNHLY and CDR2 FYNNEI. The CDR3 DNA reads TGTGCCAGCAAATCTACGGGTAGCAATCAGCCCCAGCATTTT. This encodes CASKSTGSNQPQHF.

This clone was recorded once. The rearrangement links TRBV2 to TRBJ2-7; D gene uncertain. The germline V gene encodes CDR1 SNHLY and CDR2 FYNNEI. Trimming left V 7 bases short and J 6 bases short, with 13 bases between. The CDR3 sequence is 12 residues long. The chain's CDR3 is CASIMGGSEQYF. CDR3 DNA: TGTGCCAGCATTATGGGCGGCTCCGAGCAGTACTTC.

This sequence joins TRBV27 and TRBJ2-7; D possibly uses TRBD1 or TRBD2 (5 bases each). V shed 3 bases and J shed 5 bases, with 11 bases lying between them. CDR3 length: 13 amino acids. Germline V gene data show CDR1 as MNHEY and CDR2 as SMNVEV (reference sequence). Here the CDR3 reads CASSLSGTHEQYF. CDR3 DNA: TGTGCCAGCAGTTTGTCAGGGACCCACGAGCAGTACTTC.

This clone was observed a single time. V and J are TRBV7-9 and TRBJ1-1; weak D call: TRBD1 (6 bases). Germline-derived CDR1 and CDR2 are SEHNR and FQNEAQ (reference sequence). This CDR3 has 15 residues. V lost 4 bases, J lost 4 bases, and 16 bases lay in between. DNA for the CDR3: TGTGCCAGCAGCTCCACGGGGGCTGCCGTCACTGAAGCTTTCTTT. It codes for CASSSTGAAVTEAFF.

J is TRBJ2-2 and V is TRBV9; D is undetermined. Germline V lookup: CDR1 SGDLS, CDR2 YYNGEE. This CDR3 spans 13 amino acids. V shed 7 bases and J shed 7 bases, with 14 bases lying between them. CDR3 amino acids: CASSALFSGELFF. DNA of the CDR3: TGTGCCAGCTCGGCCCTATTTAGCGGGGAGCTGTTTTTT.

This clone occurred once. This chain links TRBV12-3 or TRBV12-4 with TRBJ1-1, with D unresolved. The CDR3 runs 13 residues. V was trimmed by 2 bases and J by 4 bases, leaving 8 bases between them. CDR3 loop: CASSLKGGTEAFF. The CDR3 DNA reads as TGTGCCAGCAGTTTAAAGGGAGGCACTGAAGCTTTCTTT.

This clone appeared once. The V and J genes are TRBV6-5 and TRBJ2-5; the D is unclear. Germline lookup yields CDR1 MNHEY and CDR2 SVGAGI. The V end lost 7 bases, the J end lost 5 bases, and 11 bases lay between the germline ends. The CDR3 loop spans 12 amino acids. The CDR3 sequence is CASTPPLETQYF. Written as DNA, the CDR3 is TGTGCCAGCACCCCACCCCTGGAGACCCAGTACTTC.

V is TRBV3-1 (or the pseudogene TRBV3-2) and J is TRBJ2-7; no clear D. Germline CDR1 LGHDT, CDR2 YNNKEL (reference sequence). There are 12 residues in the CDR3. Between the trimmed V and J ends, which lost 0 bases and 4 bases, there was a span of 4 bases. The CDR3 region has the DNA TGTGCCAGCAGCCAAGATTATTACGAGCAGTACTTC. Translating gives CASSQDYYEQYF.

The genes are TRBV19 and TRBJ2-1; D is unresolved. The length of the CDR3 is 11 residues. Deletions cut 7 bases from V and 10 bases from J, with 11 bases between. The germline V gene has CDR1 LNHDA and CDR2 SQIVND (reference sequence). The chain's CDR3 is CASKTLGEQFF. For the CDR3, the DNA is TGTGCCAGTAAGACCCTGGGGGAGCAGTTCTTC. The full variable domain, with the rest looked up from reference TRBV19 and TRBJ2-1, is DGGITQSPKYLFRKEGQNVTLSCEQNLNHDAMYWYRQDPGQGLRLIYYSQIVNDFQKGDIAEGYSVSREKKESFPLTVTSAQKNPTAFYLCASKTLGEQFFGPGTRLTVL.

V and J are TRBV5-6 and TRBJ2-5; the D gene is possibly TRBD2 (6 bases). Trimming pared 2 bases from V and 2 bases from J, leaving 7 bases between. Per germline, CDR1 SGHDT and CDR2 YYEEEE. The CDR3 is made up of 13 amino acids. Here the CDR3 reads CASSFGGQETQYF. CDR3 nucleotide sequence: TGTGCCAGCAGCTTCGGGGGACAAGAGACCCAGTACTTC.

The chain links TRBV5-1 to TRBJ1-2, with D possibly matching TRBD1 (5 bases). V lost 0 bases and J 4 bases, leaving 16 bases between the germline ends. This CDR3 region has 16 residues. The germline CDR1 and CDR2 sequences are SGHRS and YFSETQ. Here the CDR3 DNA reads TGCGCCAGCAGCTTGGGGGTCGACAGAACCTCCTATGGCTACACCTTC. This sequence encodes CASSLGVDRTSYGYTF.

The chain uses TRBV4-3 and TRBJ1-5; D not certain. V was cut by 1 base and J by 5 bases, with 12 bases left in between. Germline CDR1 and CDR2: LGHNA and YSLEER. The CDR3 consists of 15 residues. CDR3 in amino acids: CASSQGRQSYQPQHF. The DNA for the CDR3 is TGCGCCAGCAGCCAAGGACGGCAGTCTTATCAGCCCCAGCATTTT.

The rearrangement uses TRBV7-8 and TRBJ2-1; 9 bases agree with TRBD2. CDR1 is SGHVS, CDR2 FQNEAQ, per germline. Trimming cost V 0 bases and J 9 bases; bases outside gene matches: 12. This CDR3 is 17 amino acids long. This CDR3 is CASSLAPSGNPRGEQFF. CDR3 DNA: TGTGCCAGCAGCTTAGCCCCTAGCGGGAACCCAAGGGGTGAGCAGTTCTTC.

The CDR3 protein is CASSSPSGSDEQFF. The CDR3 coding sequence is TGTGCCAGCAGCTCCCCTAGCGGGAGTGATGAGCAGTTCTTC. The chain has TRBV9 and TRBJ2-1; 10 nucleotides align to TRBD2. The CDR3 length is 14 residues. Per germline, CDR1 SGDLS and CDR2 YYNGEE. The J segment lost 8 bases and the V segment lost 4 bases, leaving 6 bases of the junction unmatched.

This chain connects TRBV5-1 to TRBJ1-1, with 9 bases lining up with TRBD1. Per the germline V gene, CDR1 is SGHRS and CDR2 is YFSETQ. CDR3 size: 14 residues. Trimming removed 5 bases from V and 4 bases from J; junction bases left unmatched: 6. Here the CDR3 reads CASRTETGGTEAFF. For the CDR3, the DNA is TGCGCCAGCAGAACAGAGACAGGGGGCACTGAAGCTTTCTTT.

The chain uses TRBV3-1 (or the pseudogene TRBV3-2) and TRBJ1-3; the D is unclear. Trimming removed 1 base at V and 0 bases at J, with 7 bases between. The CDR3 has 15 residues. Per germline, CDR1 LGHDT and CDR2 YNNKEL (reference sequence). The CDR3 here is CASSQAGLSGNTIYF. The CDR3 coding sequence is TGTGCCAGCAGCCAAGCTGGGCTCTCTGGAAACACCATATATTTT.

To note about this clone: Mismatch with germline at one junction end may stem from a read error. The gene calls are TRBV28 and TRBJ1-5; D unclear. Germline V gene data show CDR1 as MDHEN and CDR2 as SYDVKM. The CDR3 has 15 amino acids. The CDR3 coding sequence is TGTGCCAGCCGTTTTATACTCGGCTACAATCAGCCCCAGCATTTT. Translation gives CASRFILGYNQPQHF.

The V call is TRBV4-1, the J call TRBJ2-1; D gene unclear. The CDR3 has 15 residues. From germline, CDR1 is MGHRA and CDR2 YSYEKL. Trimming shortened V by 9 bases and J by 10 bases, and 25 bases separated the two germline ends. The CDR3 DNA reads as TGCGCCAGTGCGTATGGTGCATTTGGGGTTGAGGAGCAGTTCTTC. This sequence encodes CASAYGAFGVEEQFF.

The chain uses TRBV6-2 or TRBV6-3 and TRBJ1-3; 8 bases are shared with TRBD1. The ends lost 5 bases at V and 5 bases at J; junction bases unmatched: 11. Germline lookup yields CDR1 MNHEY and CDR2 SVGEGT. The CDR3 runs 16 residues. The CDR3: CASSGRGTGTRNTIYF. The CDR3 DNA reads TGTGCCAGCAGTGGTCGTGGGACAGGAACCCGAAACACCATATATTTT.

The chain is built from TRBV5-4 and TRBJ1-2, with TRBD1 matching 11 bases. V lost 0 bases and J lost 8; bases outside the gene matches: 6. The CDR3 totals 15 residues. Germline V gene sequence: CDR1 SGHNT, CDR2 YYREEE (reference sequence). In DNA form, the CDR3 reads TGTGCCAGCAGCTTGGCCGGGACAGGGGGGAGAGGCTACACCTTC. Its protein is CASSLAGTGGRGYTF.

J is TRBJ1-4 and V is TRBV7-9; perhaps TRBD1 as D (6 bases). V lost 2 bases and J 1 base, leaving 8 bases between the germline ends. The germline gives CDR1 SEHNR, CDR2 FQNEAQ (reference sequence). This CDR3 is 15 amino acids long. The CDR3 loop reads CASSLSQGTNEKLFF. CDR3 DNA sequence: TGTGCCAGCAGCTTATCACAGGGAACTAATGAAAAACTGTTTTTT.